The 12 T cell receptor beta chains in this list originate from one sample, sequenced in a study of glioma-infiltrating T cells after dendritic cell vaccination. Time point in this sample: after dendritic cell vaccination, including at tumor progression/relapse. Using immunoSEQ multiplex PCR, the repertoire was profiled, and TCRdb retains in-frame clones only, with some absent. The table has 100,000 or so clones, around 87% seen once. The sample here was blood, taken after dendritic cell vaccination. The receptor source for this set is a human donor with glioblastoma.

The chain carries TRBV9 and TRBJ2-3; maybe TRBD2 (7 bases). V lost 3 bases to trimming and J lost 2 bases, with 10 bases between them. Germline V CDR1 and CDR2: SGDLS, YYNGEE. The CDR3 is 14 amino acids. CDR3 amino acids: CASSGGGLTDTQYF. CDR3 nucleotides: TGTGCCAGCAGCGGGGGGGGCCTCACAGATACGCAGTATTTT.

This chain connects TRBV2 to TRBJ2-7, with TRBD2 identical over 10 bases. Per germline, CDR1 SNHLY and CDR2 FYNNEI. J lost 2 bases, V lost 3 bases, and 4 bases had no gene match. CDR3 length: 15 amino acids. The CDR3 DNA reads as TGTGCCAGCAGTGACCCCGGGACTAGCGCCTACGAGCAGTACTTC. This gives the protein CASSDPGTSAYEQYF.

This chain links TRBV5-4 with TRBJ1-2, with 7 bases lining up with TRBD1. Trimming removed 4 bases from V and 4 bases from J; junction bases left unmatched: 1. The CDR3 consists of 12 residues. The germline V gene has CDR1 SGHNT and CDR2 YYREEE (reference sequence). The CDR3 sequence: CASSRDSYGYTF. Written as DNA, the CDR3 is TGTGCCAGCAGCCGGGACAGCTATGGCTACACCTTC.

This clone was observed a single time. This rearrangement joins TRBV7-9 to TRBJ1-2, with TRBD1 identical over 12 bases. Germline trimming cut 3 bases from V and 6 bases from J; bases unmatched to any gene: 5. The CDR3 runs 15 residues. Looked up from germline, CDR1 is SEHNR and CDR2 is FQNEAQ (reference sequence). The CDR3 region is CASSFGTGGKHGYTF. CDR3 in DNA: TGTGCCAGCAGCTTCGGGACAGGGGGCAAGCATGGCTACACCTTC.

This clone was seen once. This chain connects TRBV11-2 to TRBJ1-2; TRBD1 aligns across 7 bases. Germline loops: CDR1 SGHAT, CDR2 FQNNGV. The CDR3 is made up of 12 amino acids. Trimming removed 5 bases from V and 8 bases from J; junction bases left unmatched: 5. The CDR3 sequence is CASSPTGDGYTF. In DNA, the CDR3 is TGTGCCAGCAGCCCCACAGGGGACGGCTACACCTTC.

The rearrangement links TRBV29-1 to TRBJ1-4, with D hard to call. V lost 0 bases to trimming and J lost 0 bases, with 5 bases between them. CDR1 SQVTM and CDR2 ANQGSEA come from the germline V gene. CDR3 size: 14 residues. CDR3 sequence reads: CSVEDHTTNEKLFF. In DNA, the CDR3 is TGCAGCGTTGAAGATCACACAACTAATGAAAAACTGTTTTTT.

The J gene is TRBJ1-2, the V gene TRBV2; D remains unclear. Germline CDR1 reads SNHLY; CDR2 reads FYNNEI. V shed 4 bases and J shed 1 base, with 4 bases lying between them. This CDR3 spans 12 amino acids. The CDR3 here is CASSVINYGYTF. DNA for the CDR3: TGTGCCAGCAGTGTTATTAACTATGGCTACACCTTC.

The rearrangement uses TRBV29-1 and TRBJ2-1, with 10 bases lining up with TRBD2. The CDR3 totals 13 residues. Per germline, CDR1 SQVTM and CDR2 ANQGSEA. The junction had 2 bases not matched to a gene; V was cut back by 2 bases and J by 7 bases. CDR3 residues: CSVERTSGNEQFF. In nucleotides, the CDR3 is TGCAGCGTTGAAAGGACTAGCGGTAATGAGCAGTTCTTC.

This clone occurred once. V gene TRBV27 combines with J gene TRBJ2-3; 12 nucleotides match TRBD2. The J segment lost 7 bases and the V segment lost 3 bases, leaving 14 bases of the junction unmatched. Germline CDR1 MNHEY, CDR2 SMNVEV (reference sequence). The CDR3 sequence is 18 residues long. CDR3 coding DNA: TGTGCCAGCAGTTTCCTACCACCTAGCGGGGGGGCATTGAATACGCAGTATTTT. This translates into CASSFLPPSGGALNTQYF.

The chain is built from TRBV10-3 and TRBJ1-2, with a tentative D call TRBD1 (5 bases). The germline V gene has CDR1 ENHRY and CDR2 SYGVKD. Trimming left V 6 bases short and J 4 bases short, with 18 bases between. The CDR3 totals 15 residues. CDR3 DNA: TGTGCCATCAGCGGGACTGATGAGGGCGGCTATGGCTACACCTTC. Protein sequence: CAISGTDEGGYGYTF.

The chain recombines TRBV9 with TRBJ1-1; 8 bases fit TRBD1. Looked up from germline, CDR1 is SGDLS and CDR2 is YYNGEE. V shed 2 bases, J shed 4 bases, and the junction held 7 bases outside the gene matches. CDR3 length: 15 residues. CDR3 DNA: TGTGCCAGCAGCGTTACGGACAGGGTGCGCACTGAAGCTTTCTTT. Encoded protein: CASSVTDRVRTEAFF. Full variable domain (missing parts from reference TRBV9 and TRBJ1-1): DSGVTQTPKHLITATGQRVTLRCSPRSGDLSVYWYQQSLDQGLQFLIQYYNGEERAKGNILERFSAQQFPDLHSELNLSSLELGDSALYFCASSVTDRVRTEAFFGQGTRLTVV.

The chain is built from TRBV18 and TRBJ1-5; D gene unclear. Germline V lookup: CDR1 KGHSH, CDR2 LQKENI. The CDR3 contains 17 residues. Between the trimmed V and J ends, which lost 5 bases and 4 bases, there was a span of 21 bases. This chain's CDR3 is CASSTSSGGMGNQPQHF. For the CDR3, the DNA is TGTGCCAGCTCAACCTCCTCAGGCGGGATGGGGAATCAGCCCCAGCATTTT.